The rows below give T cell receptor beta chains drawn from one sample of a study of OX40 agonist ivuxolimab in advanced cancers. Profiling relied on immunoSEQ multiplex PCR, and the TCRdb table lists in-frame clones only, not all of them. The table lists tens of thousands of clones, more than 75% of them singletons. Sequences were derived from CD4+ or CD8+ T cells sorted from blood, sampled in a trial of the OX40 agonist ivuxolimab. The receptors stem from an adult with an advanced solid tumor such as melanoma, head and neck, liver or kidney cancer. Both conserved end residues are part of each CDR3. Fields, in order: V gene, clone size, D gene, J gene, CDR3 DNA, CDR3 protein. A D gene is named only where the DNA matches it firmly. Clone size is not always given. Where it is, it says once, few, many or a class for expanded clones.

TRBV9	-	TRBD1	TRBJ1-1	TGTGCCAGCAGCGTAGGCATCGACAGGGGGGCCACTGAAGCTTTCTTT	CASSVGIDRGATEAFF
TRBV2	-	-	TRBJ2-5	TGTGCCAGCAGGGTATTAGGGGGGGGATTTGAGACCCAGTACTTC	CASRVLGGGFETQYF
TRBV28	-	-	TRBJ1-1	TGTGCCAGCACCTGGGGGGGAGGGGACACTGAAGCTTTCTTT	CASTWGGGDTEAFF
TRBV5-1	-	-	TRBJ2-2	TGCGCCAGCAGCTTGGACAGGGTGGGTGCCGGGGAGCTGTTTTTT	CASSLDRVGAGELFF
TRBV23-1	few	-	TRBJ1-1	TGCGCCAGCAGTCAATTGGCCGGGGAGAACACTGAAGCTTTCTTT	CASSQLAGENTEAFF
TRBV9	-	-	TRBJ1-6	TGTGCCAGCAGCCCCCAAATCTCCTATAATTCACCCCTCCACTTT	CASSPQISYNSPLHF
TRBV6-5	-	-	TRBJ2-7	TGTGCCAGCAGTGGTGGGGGGAAGATCGACGAGCAGTACTTC	CASSGGGKIDEQYF
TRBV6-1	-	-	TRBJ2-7	TGTGCCAGCAGTGAAGCGCTCAAGGGGAGGAAAATCGGAGGATACGAGCAGTACTTC	CASSEALKGRKIGGYEQYF
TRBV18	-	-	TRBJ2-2	TGTGCCAGCTCACCGACAGGTCCCCCTGGGCCCGGGGAGCTGTTTTTT	CASSPTGPPGPGELFF
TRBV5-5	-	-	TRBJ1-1	TGTGCCAGCAGCTTAGAGTTTGAGACTGAAGCTTTCTTT	CASSLEFETEAFF
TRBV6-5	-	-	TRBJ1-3	TGTGCCAGCAAAAGGATCAAATCTGGAAACACCATATATTTT	CASKRIKSGNTIYF
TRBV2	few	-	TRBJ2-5	TGTGCCAGCAGTGAAGCGCTTGCGGGGGCGGGAAAGACCCAGTACTTC	CASSEALAGAGKTQYF
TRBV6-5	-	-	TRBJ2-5	TGTGCCAGCAGGGACAATGATGGGAGGATGACCCAGTACTTC	CASRDNDGRMTQYF
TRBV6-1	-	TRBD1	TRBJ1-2	TGTGCCAGCAGTGAAATCCCGGGACAGGGGCTTGGCTACACCTTC	CASSEIPGQGLGYTF
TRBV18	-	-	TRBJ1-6	TGTGCCAGCTCACCAGGTGACCAGGGAATTAATTCACCCCTCCACTTT	CASSPGDQGINSPLHF
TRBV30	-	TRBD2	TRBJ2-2	TGTGCCTGGAGCCTTCCGGGGGGGCCCGGGGAGCTGTTTTTT	CAWSLPGGPGELFF
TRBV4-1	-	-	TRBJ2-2	TGCGCCAGCAGCCGAGGGGCGGGGTGGACCGGGGAGCTGTTTTTT	CASSRGAGWTGELFF
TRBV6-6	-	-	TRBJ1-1	TGTGCCAGCAGGCTTCTCATGAACACTGAAGCTTTCTTT	CASRLLMNTEAFF
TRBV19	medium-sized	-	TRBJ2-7	TGTGCCAGTAGTAACGAAAGGACAGCCTCCTACGAGCAGTACTTC	CASSNERTASYEQYF
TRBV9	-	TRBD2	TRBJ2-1	TGTGCCAGCAGCGCCCGACTAGCGGGGGGGCATGAGCAGTTCTTC	CASSARLAGGHEQFF
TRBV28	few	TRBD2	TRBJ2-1	TGTGCCAGCAGTCAGAGACTAGCTGAGAGTGAGCAGTTCTTC	CASSQRLAESEQFF
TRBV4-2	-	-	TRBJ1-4	TGTGCCAGCAGCCAAGACTTAAAGGTTGAAAAACTGTTTTTT	CASSQDLKVEKLFF
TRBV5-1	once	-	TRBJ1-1	TGCGCCAGCAGCTTGTACTCTGGCGGGAACACTGAAGCTTTCTTT	CASSLYSGGNTEAFF
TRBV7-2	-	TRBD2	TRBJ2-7	TGTGCCAGCAGCCCAGAGCGGGGTGTCTTCCACGAGCAGTACTTC	CASSPERGVFHEQYF
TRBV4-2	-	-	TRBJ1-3	TGTGCCAGCAGCCAAGAGCCTTCACTGTGGAACACCATATATTTT	CASSQEPSLWNTIYF
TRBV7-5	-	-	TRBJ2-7	TGTGCCAGAAGCTTATCTTCCGGCGCGTTCACGGACAGAAGATACGAGCAGTACTTC	CARSLSSGAFTDRRYEQYF
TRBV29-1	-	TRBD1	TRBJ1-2	TGCAGCGTTCGCGGACAGGGAGGATCCCATGGCTACACCTTC	CSVRGQGGSHGYTF
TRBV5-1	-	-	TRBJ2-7	TGCGCCAGCAGCTTGGGAGGGGGGCAGTACTTC	CASSLGGGQYF
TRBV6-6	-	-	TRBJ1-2	TGTGCCAGCAGTTACTCGACGCAGATCGACTATGGCTACACCTTC	CASSYSTQIDYGYTF
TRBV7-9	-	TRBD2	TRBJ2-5	TGTGCCAGCAGCTTAGTTCCTAGCGGAACACAGGAGACCCAGTACTTC	CASSLVPSGTQETQYF
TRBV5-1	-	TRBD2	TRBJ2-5	TGCGCCAGCAGCCCCGGGACTAGCGGGGGCAGCTCACAGGAGACCCAGTACTTC	CASSPGTSGGSSQETQYF
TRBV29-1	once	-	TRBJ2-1	TGCAGCGTGAACTCCCGGGGCGGGTCATTAAATGAGCAGTTCTTC	CSVNSRGGSLNEQFF
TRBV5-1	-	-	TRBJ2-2	TGCGCCAGCAGCAGGGCGGGTGGACCGTCGAACACCGGGGAGCTGTTTTTT	CASSRAGGPSNTGELFF
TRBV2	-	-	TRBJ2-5	TGTGCCAGCAGCGCAACGCGACCGGGTCAAGAGACCCAGTACTTC	CASSATRPGQETQYF
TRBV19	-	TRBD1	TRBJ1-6	TGTGCCAGTAGCCCGGGACAGGGGAGCTCCTATAATTCACCCCTCCACTTT	CASSPGQGSSYNSPLHF
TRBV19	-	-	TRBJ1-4	TGTGCCAGTAGTATTTCGAGTCAGTACGGTAATGAAAAACTGTTTTTT	CASSISSQYGNEKLFF
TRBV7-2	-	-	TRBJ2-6	TGTGCCAGCAGCTTAGGCTTGTCGGGGGCCAACGTCCTGACTTTC	CASSLGLSGANVLTF
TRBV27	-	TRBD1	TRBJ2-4	TGTGCCAGCAGTTCCCGGACAGGCAAAAACATTCAGTACTTC	CASSSRTGKNIQYF
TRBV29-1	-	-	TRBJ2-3	TGCAGCATCAGAGGGGCAGGGGCTGGCACAGATACGCAGTATTTT	CSIRGAGAGTDTQYF
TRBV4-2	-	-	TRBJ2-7	TGTGCCAGCAGCCAAGACCATCAGGGGCCGACCTACGAGCAGTACTTC	CASSQDHQGPTYEQYF
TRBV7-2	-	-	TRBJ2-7	TGTGCCAGCAGCTCTTCGCGCGGCTCCTACGAGCAGTACTTC	CASSSSRGSYEQYF
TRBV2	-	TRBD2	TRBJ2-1	TGTGCCAGCAGTTTTGGGGGACTAGCCACAACCTTGGGTGAGCAGTTCTTC	CASSFGGLATTLGEQFF
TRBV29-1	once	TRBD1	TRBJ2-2	TGCAGCGCCAGGGGACAGGGGGTAATCGCCGGGGAGCTGTTTTTT	CSARGQGVIAGELFF
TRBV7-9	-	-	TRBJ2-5	TGTGCCAGCAGCTTAAGGACCTCGCGGGAGACCCAGTACTTC	CASSLRTSRETQYF
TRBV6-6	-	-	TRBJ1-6	TGTGCCAGCATAGGCGGAGATTCACCCCTCCACTTT	CASIGGDSPLHF
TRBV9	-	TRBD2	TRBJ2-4	TGTGCCAGCAGCAGCGGGGGGGCCGTAAACATTCAGTACTTC	CASSSGGAVNIQYF
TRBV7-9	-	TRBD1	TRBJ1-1	TGTGCCAGCAGCTCAGGACAGGGTGTAATAACTGAAGCTTTCTTT	CASSSGQGVITEAFF
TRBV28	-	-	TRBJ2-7	TGTGCCAGCAGGGCGGACCTGCGAGAGCAGTACTTC	CASRADLREQYF
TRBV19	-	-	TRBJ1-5	TGTGCCAGTAGTATCTTGGGAAACGTGCCCCAGCATTTT	CASSILGNVPQHF
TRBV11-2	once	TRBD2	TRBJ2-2	TGTGCCAGCAGCCGGGGACTATCGAACACCGGGGAGCTGTTTTTT	CASSRGLSNTGELFF